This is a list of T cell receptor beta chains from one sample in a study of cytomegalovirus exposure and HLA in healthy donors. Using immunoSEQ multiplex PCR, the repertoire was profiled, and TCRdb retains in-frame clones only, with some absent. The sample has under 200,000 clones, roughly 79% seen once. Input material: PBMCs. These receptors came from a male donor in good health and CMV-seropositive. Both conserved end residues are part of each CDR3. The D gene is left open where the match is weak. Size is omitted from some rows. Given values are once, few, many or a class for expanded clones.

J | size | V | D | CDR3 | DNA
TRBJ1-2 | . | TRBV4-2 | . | CASSQTGMLSYGYTF | TGTGCCAGCAGCCAGACCGGGATGTTGTCTTATGGCTACACCTTC
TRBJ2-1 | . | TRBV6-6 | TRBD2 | CASNAGLLDEQFF | TGTGCCAGCAATGCGGGACTACTCGATGAGCAGTTCTTC
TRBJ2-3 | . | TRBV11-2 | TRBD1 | CASSAQDRTRITDTQYF | TGTGCCAGCAGCGCCCAGGACAGGACCCGCATCACAGATACGCAGTATTTT
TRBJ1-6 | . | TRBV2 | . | CASSERASNSPLHF | TGTGCCAGCAGTGAGAGGGCCTCAAATTCACCCCTCCACTTT
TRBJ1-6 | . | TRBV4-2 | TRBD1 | CASSLYKLGQVNSPLHF | TGTGCCAGCAGCCTTTACAAGCTGGGACAGGTAAATTCACCCCTCCACTTT
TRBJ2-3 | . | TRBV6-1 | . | CASSVEGRDTQYF | TGTGCCAGCAGTGTTGAGGGGAGGGATACGCAGTATTTT
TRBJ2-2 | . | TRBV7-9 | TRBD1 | CASSLVGGSGELFF | TGTGCCAGCAGCTTAGTAGGGGGCAGCGGGGAGCTGTTTTTT
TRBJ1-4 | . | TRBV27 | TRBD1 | CASSLPSTGYEKLFF | TGTGCCAGCAGTTTACCATCGACAGGGTACGAAAAACTGTTTTTT
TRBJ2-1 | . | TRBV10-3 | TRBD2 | CASSEEAGGPNEQFF | TGTGCCAGCAGTGAAGAAGCGGGGGGGCCCAATGAGCAGTTCTTC
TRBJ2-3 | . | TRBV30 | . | CAWSPTSTDTQYF | TGTGCCTGGAGTCCTACTAGCACAGATACGCAGTATTTT
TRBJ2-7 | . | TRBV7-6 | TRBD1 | CASSLTGPPYEQYF | TGTGCCAGCAGCTTGACAGGGCCACCTTACGAGCAGTACTTC
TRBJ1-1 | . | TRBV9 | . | CASSVSGAAKEAFF | TGTGCCAGCAGCGTCTCTGGGGCGGCTAAGGAAGCTTTCTTT
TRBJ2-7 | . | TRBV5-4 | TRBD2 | CASSLGSGRTQYF | TGTGCCAGCAGCTTGGGTAGCGGGCGGACTCAGTACTTC
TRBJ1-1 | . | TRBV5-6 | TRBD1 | CASSRGQGFTEAFF | TGTGCCAGCAGCAGGGGACAGGGGTTCACTGAAGCTTTCTTT
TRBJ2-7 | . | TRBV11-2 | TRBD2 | CASSPSSGYEQYF | TGTGCCAGCAGCCCCTCTAGCGGCTACGAGCAGTACTTC
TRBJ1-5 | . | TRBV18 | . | CASSPQGGGNNQPQHF | TGTGCCAGCTCACCACAAGGGGGGGGGAACAATCAGCCCCAGCATTTT
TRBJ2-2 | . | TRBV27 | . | CASSFRSTSITGELFF | TGTGCCAGCAGTTTCCGGAGCACGTCGATCACCGGGGAGCTGTTTTTT
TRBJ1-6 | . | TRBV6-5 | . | CASSYRSNSPLHF | TGTGCCAGCAGTTACAGGAGTAATTCACCCCTCCACTTT
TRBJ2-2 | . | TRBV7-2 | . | CASSLYPGKNTGELFF | TGTGCCAGCAGCTTATACCCAGGCAAGAACACCGGGGAGCTGTTTTTT
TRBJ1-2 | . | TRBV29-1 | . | CSVEDVLPDGYTF | TGCAGCGTTGAAGATGTGTTACCGGATGGCTACACCTTC
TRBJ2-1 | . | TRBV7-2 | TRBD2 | CASSSGGLYYNEQFF | TGTGCCAGCAGTAGCGGGGGGCTTTACTACAATGAGCAGTTCTTC
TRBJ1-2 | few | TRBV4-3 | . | CASSQDSGGWRGYTF | TGCGCCAGCAGCCAAGATAGTGGAGGGTGGCGTGGCTACACCTTC
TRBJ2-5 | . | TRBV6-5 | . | CASRSDYLTQYF | TGTGCCAGCAGATCCGACTATTTGACCCAGTACTTC
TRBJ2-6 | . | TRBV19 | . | CASSIRSGVGAGANVLTF | TGTGCCAGTAGTATACGTTCGGGGGTTGGGGCTGGGGCCAACGTCCTGACTTTC
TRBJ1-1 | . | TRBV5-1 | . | CASSLGVNTEAFF | TGCGCCAGCAGCTTGGGAGTAAACACTGAAGCTTTCTTT
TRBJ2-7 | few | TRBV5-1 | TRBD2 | CASSLGLAGGSYEQYF | TGCGCCAGCAGCTTGGGACTAGCGGGGGGCTCCTACGAGCAGTACTTC
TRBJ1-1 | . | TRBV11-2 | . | CASRSPTQVSTEAFF | TGTGCCAGCAGGAGTCCGACCCAGGTGAGCACTGAAGCTTTCTTT
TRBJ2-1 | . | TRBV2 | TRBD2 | CASSEWTSGSVNEQFF | TGTGCCAGCAGTGAATGGACTAGCGGTTCTGTCAATGAGCAGTTCTTC
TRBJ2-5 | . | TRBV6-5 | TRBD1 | CASSPDRMREETQYF | TGTGCCAGCAGTCCGGACAGGATGAGAGAAGAGACCCAGTACTTC
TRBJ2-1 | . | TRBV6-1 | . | CASSHGSVYNEQFF | TGTGCCAGCAGTCACGGGTCTGTCTACAATGAGCAGTTCTTC
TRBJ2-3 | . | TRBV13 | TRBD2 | CASSRGVSADTQYF | TGTGCCAGCAGCCGGGGGGTATCAGCAGATACGCAGTATTTT
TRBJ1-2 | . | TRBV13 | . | CASSLVRGPDYGYTF | TGTGCCAGCAGCTTAGTGCGGGGGCCAGACTATGGCTACACCTTC
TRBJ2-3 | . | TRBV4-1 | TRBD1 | CASSHPDRGLTDTQYF | TGCGCCAGCAGCCATCCGGACAGGGGGTTGACAGATACGCAGTATTTT
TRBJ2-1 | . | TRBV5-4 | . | CASSVAGGSYNEQFF | TGTGCCAGCAGCGTAGCCGGCGGGTCCTACAATGAGCAGTTCTTC
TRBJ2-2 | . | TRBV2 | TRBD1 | CASPVGQGNTGELFF | TGTGCCAGCCCGGTGGGACAGGGGAACACCGGGGAGCTGTTTTTT